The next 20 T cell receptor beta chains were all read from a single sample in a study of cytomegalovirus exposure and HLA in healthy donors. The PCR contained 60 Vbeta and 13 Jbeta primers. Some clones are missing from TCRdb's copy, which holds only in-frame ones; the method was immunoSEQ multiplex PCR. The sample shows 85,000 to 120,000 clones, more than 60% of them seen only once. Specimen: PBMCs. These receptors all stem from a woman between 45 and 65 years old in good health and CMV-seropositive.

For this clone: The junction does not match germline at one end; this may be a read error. As DNA, the CDR3 is TGTTCCAGCAGCTCAGGGGATTACGGGACAGGGGAGACTGAAGCTTTCTTT. Translated: CSSSSGDYGTGETEAFF. The chain combines TRBV7-9 with TRBJ1-1; 10 nucleotides match TRBD1. From germline, CDR1 is SEHNR and CDR2 FQNEAQ (reference sequence). The CDR3 loop spans 17 amino acids. The full variable domain, its missing parts supplied by reference TRBV7-9 and TRBJ1-1, is DTGVSQNPRHKITKRGQNVTFRCDPISEHNRLYWYRQTLGQGPEFLTYFQNEAQLEKSRLLSDRFSAERPKGSFSTLEIQRTEQGDSAMYLCSSSSGDYGTGETEAFFGQGTRLTVV.

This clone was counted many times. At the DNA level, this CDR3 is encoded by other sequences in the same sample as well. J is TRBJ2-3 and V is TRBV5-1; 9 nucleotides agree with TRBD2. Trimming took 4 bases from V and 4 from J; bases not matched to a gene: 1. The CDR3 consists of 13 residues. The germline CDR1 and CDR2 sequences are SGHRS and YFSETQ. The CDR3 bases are TGCGCCAGCAGCCTAGCGGGGTCAGATACGCAGTATTTT. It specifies CASSLAGSDTQYF.

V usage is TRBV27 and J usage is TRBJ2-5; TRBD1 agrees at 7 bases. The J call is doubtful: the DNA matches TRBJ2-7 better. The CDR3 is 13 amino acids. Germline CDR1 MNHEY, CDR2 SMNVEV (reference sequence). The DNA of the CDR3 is TGTGCCAGTACCGGGACAGACCACTACGAGCAGTACTTC. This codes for CASTGTDHYEQYF.

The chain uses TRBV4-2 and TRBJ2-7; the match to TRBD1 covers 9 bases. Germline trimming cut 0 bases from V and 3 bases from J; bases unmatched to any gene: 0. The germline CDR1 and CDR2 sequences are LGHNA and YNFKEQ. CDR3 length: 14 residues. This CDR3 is CASSQEDRGYEQYF. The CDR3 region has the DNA TGTGCCAGCAGCCAAGAGGACAGGGGCTACGAGCAGTACTTC.

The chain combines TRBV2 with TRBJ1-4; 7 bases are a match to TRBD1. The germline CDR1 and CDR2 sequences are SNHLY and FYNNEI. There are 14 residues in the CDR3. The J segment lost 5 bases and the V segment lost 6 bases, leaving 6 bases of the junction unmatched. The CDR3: CASREGQLNEKLFF. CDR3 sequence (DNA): TGTGCCAGCAGGGAGGGACAGCTGAATGAAAAACTGTTTTTT. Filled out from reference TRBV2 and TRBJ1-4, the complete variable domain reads EPEVTQTPSHQVTQMGQEVILRCVPISNHLYFYWYRQILGQKVEFLVSFYNNEISEKSEIFDDQFSVERPDGSNFTLKIRSTKLEDSAMYFCASREGQLNEKLFFGSGTQLSVL.

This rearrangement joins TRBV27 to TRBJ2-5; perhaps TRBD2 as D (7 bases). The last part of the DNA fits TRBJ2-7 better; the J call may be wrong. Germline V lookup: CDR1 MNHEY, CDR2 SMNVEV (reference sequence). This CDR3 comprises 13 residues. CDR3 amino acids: CASASGGPYEQYF. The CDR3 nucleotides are TGTGCCAGCGCCTCGGGGGGCCCGTACGAGCAGTACTTC.

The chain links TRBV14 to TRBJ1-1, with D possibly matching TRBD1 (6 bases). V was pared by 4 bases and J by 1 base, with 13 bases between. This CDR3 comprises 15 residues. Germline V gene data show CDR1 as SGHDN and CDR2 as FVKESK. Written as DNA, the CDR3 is TGTGCCAGCAGCCCAATGGGACATGCGAACACTGAAGCTTTCTTT. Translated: CASSPMGHANTEAFF.

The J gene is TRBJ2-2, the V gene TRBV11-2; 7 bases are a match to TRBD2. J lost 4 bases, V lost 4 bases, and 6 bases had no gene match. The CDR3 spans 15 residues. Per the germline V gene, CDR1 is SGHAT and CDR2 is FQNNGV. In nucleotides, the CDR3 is TGTGCCAGCAGCTCTCCTAGCGGACGCACCGGGGAGCTGTTTTTT. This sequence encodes CASSSPSGRTGELFF.

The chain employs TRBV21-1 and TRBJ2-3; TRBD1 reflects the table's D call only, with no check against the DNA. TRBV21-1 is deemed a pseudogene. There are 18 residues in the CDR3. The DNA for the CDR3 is TGTGCCAGCAGTTTACCCCGGCCCTCGGACAATAGAACAGATACGCAGTATTTT. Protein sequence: CASSLPRPSDNRTDTQYF.

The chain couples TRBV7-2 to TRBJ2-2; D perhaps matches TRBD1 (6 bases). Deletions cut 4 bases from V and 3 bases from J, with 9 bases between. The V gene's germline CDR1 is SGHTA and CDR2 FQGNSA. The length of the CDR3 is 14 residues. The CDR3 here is CASSSTGYTGELFF. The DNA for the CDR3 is TGTGCCAGCAGCTCAACAGGGTACACCGGGGAGCTGTTTTTT. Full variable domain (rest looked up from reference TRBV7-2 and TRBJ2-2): GAGVSQSPSNKVTEKGKDVELRCDPISGHTALYWYRQSLGQGLEFLIYFQGNSAPDKSGLPSDRFSAERTGGSVSTLTIQRTQQEDSAVYLCASSSTGYTGELFFGEGSRLTVL.

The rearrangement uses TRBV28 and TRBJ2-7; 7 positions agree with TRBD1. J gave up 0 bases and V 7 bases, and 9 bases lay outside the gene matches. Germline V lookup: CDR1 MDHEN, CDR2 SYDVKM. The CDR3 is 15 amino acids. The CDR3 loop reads CASTNIQGNSYEQYF. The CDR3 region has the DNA TGTGCCAGCACTAATATACAGGGGAACTCCTACGAGCAGTACTTC.

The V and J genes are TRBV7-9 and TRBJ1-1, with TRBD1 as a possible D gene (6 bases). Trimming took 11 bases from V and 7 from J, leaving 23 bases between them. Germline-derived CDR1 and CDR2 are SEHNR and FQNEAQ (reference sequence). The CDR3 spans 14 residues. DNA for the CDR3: TGTGCCGCCTCGGGGAATTTGGAACAGGGTGAAGCTTTCTTT. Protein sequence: CAASGNLEQGEAFF.

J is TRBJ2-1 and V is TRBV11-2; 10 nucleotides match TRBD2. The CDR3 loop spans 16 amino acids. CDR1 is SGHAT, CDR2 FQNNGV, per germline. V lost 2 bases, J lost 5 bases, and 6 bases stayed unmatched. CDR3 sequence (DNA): TGTGCCAGCAGCTTAATTACTAGCGGGGATGACAATGAGCAGTTCTTC. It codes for CASSLITSGDDNEQFF.

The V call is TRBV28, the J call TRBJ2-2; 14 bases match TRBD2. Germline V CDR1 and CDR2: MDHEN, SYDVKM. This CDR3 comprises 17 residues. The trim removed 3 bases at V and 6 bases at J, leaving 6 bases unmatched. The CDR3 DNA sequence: TGTGCCAGCAGTTTGCGACTAGCGGGGGGGGAACCCGGGGAGCTGTTTTTT. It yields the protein CASSLRLAGGEPGELFF.

CDR3 in amino acids: CASSIRGNTGELFF. The DNA of the CDR3 is TGTGCCAGTAGTATACGCGGGAACACCGGGGAGCTGTTTTTT. The chain carries TRBV19 and TRBJ2-2, with unresolved D. This CDR3 is built from 14 residues. V lost 2 bases to trimming and J lost 1 base, with 5 bases between them. Germline values: CDR1 LNHDA, CDR2 SQIVND (reference sequence).

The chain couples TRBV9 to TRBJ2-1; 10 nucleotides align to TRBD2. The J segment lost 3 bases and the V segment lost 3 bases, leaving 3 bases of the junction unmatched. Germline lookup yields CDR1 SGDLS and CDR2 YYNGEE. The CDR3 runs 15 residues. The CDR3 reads CASSGSGGIYNEQFF. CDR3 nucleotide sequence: TGTGCCAGCAGCGGTAGCGGGGGGATCTACAATGAGCAGTTCTTC.

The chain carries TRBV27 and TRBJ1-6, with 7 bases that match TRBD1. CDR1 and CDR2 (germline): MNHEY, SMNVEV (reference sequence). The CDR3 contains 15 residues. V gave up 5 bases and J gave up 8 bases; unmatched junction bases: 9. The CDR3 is CASSPTTGLHSPLHF. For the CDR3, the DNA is TGTGCCAGCAGTCCGACGACAGGGCTCCATTCACCCCTCCACTTT.

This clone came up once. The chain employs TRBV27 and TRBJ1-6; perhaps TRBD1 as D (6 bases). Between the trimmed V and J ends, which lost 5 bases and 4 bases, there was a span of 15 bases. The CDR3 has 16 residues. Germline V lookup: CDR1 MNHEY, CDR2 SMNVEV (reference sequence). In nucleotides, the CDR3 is TGTGCCAGCAGTCTCAGGGGAAATTATTATAATTCACCCCTCCACTTT. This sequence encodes CASSLRGNYYNSPLHF.

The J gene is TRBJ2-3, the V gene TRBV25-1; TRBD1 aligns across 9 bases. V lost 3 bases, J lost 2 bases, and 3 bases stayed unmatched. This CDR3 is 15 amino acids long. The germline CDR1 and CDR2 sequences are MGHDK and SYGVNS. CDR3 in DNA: TGTGCCAGCAGTGAGGGACAGGGTGACACAGATACGCAGTATTTT. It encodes CASSEGQGDTDTQYF.

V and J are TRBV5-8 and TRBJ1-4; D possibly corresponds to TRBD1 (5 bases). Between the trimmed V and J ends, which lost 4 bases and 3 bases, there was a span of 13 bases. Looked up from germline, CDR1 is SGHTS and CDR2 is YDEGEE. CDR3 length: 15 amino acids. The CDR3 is CASSLRDLPNEKLFF. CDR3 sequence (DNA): TGTGCCAGCAGCCTCAGGGATCTCCCTAATGAAAAACTGTTTTTT. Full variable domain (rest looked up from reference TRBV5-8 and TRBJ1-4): EAGVTQSPTHLIKTRGQQATLRCSPISGHTSVYWYQQALGLGLQFLLWYDEGEERNRGNFPPRFSGRQFPNYSSELNVNALELEDSALYLCASSLRDLPNEKLFFGSGTQLSVL.